Reported below is one T cell receptor (beta chain). Its antigen remains unidentified. No base quality information exists; no much larger clone differs at one position. This CDR3 is also generated by other DNA sequences in the sample. The sample comes from a study of T cell repertoires in ileal Crohn's disease (dated by TCRdb to the late 2010s). For the wider study: The median duration of disease was roughly 8.2 years, and at the time of surgery 35% of patients were active smokers. Every patient underwent surgery because of a complication, which was stricturing disease in around 61% of cases and penetrating disease in about 40%. About half of the patients received postoperative therapy: about a dozen received thiopurines and approximately 19 received anti-TNF agents. A prospective multicentre cohort supplied the roughly 59 Crohn's disease patients whose TCR repertoires were analysed. Running in parallel with the study was a multicentre cohort set up to find predictors of early endoscopic recurrence following ileocolonic resection. Endoscopic postoperative recurrence was defined as a Rutgeerts score above i0. The study sequenced approximately 150 mucosal samples from 55 or so patients, taken at several locations on the surgical specimen and at postoperative endoscopy. Paper-wide results and their limitations: Higher high-frequency clone percentages at surgery were associated with endoscopic recurrence; all patients with clonality above 26.8% (18/57) had recurrence. Only a subgroup of patients, of unstated size, had their mucosal CD4 and CD8 T cells sorted and sequenced. Compared with CD4 T cells, sorted CD8 T cells contained more high-frequency clones, which suggests that the mucosal expansions were mostly CD8. Compared with non-smokers, patients who were active smokers at surgery showed a significantly higher proportion of clonal expansions (roughly 24% vs 19%, p=0.02).

Adults with ileal or ileocolonic Crohn's disease and an indication for ileocolonic resection were eligible for inclusion. Whole ileal mucosal biopsies were stored frozen at -80°C before DNA extraction. Genomic DNA was extracted from frozen whole biopsies using a TRizol-based method and was quantified with a NanoDrop 2000 spectrophotometer. Five hundred nanograms of biopsy DNA per sample were submitted for commercial TCRB immunosequencing. CDR3 regions were amplified from genomic DNA by Adaptive Biotechnology using a two-step, amplification bias-controlled multiplex PCR. Primers covering every V and J gene segment were used in the first PCR, while barcodes and Illumina adapters were added in the second PCR. An Illumina instrument was used to sequence the CDR3 libraries. The study's own analysis went as follows. Vendor-provided pipelines were combined with custom analysis of raw data in R/Bioconductor under R version 3.3.0. Clonality, which ranges from 0 to 1, was calculated as the inverse of the normalised Shannon entropy across all productive clones. High-frequency clones were defined as the share of the repertoire taken up by the top 100 clones, keeping only clones that passed a 95% confidence test. Repertoire diversity was measured with the Simpson index, and overlap between samples was measured with the Morisita-Horn index. In its TCRdb copy, this immuneACCESS table keeps in-frame sequences only and misses some clones. Where compared with another copy, unresolved V genes explain less than half of these, and the others have no known cause. V and J calls and clone size are as listed in that table; D and trimming were resolved from the DNA. This sample has fewer than 2,500 clones in its table, and around 76% of those were observed once. In total, the top ten clones hold 9.5% to 13% of the sample.

From the germline V gene, CDR1 is MNHNS and CDR2 is SASEGT. V and J are truncated by 3 bases and 4 bases respectively, leaving an intervening sequence of 7 bases. Spanning cysteine to phenylalanine, the CDR3 consists of 13 amino acids. Only the CDR3 DNA is retained, 39 bases long and in frame from the first base. The sample consisted of ileal tissue. The chain is assembled from TRBV6-1 and TRBJ1-5, with no D gene named confidently. The clonotype was recovered from an adult with Crohn's disease. The CDR3 amino acid sequence is: CASSEVQNQPQHF. The nucleotide sequence is TGTGCCAGCAGTGAGGTACAAAATCAGCCCCAGCATTTT.